This TCR beta chain was profiled in a study of T cell clones after liver transplantation. Here immunoSEQ multiplex PCR was the method, and the copy in TCRdb shows in-frame clones only, minus some. The sample has some 80,000 clones, around 80% seen once. V gave up 6 bases and J gave up 2 bases; unmatched junction bases: 3. Germline V CDR1 and CDR2: MNHEY, SVGAGI. The CDR3 totals 15 residues. Sequencing used CD4+ T cells from blood, obtained around 50 months after liver transplant. The TCR was taken from a human patient who received a liver transplant. The T cells may come from the graft donor. This chain joins TRBV6-5 and TRBJ2-2, with TRBD1 matching 10 bases. The CDR3 region is CASRGQGVNTGELFF. CDR3 bases: TGTGCCAGCAGAGGACAGGGGGTAAACACCGGGGAGCTGTTTTTT.